This is a list of T cell receptor beta chains from one sample in a study of cytomegalovirus exposure and HLA in healthy donors. Sequenced by immunoSEQ multiplex PCR; TCRdb stores in-frame clones only, minus some. The table shows 200,000 or so clones, with over 65% occurring only once. Sequencing input: PBMCs. These receptors all stem from a woman in her fifties or sixties in good health and CMV-seropositive. Each CDR3 is given with its conserved first and last residue. The order of the fields is clone size, V gene, D gene, J gene, CDR3 DNA, CDR3 protein. The D gene is left open where the match is weak. Some rows have no size entry. The others give once, few or many, or a class for an expanded clone.

once	TRBV9	-	TRBJ2-3	TGTGCCAGCAGCGTAGGTGGGGGCAGTAGCACTGATACGCAGTATTTT	CASSVGGGSSTDTQYF
few	TRBV5-1	-	TRBJ2-2	TGCGCCAGCAGCTTCAGGGGAGAAACCGGGGAGCTGTTTTTT	CASSFRGETGELFF
-	TRBV7-9	-	TRBJ1-2	TGTGCCAGCAGCTTACCAGGGTACTATGGCTACACCTTC	CASSLPGYYGYTF
-	TRBV6-5	TRBD1	TRBJ1-5	TGTGCCAGCAGTTACGGACAGGGTATGAGTCAGCCCCAGCATTTT	CASSYGQGMSQPQHF
once	TRBV5-1	-	TRBJ2-7	TGCGCCAGCAGCTCCTCGGGGGTGACCTACGAGCAGTACTTC	CASSSSGVTYEQYF
few	TRBV11-2	-	TRBJ2-2	TGTGCCAGCAGTCGTCGCGGGGCGAACACCGGGGAGCTGTTTTTT	CASSRRGANTGELFF
-	TRBV19	-	TRBJ1-5	TGTGCCAGTGGCCGGTGGTACTATAGCAATCAGCCCCAGCATTTT	CASGRWYYSNQPQHF
-	TRBV5-4	TRBD1	TRBJ2-7	TGTGCCAGCAGCTTGGGGGCAGGGGGAGTTTACGAGCAGTACTTC	CASSLGAGGVYEQYF
-	TRBV5-1	-	TRBJ2-1	TGCGCCAGCAGCTTGCCTGACACCTACAATGAGCAGTTCTTC	CASSLPDTYNEQFF
-	TRBV5-4	TRBD1	TRBJ2-7	TGTGCCAGCAGCCTCCCGACAGGGCTGAGCGAGCAGTACTTC	CASSLPTGLSEQYF
-	TRBV7-9	TRBD2	TRBJ2-1	TGTGCCAGCAGCCGAGCGGGAACCTCCTACAATGAGCAGTTCTTC	CASSRAGTSYNEQFF
-	TRBV18	-	TRBJ2-7	TGTGCCAGCTCACCAGGTCAGGTCAATTCCTACGAGCAGTACTTC	CASSPGQVNSYEQYF
-	TRBV21-1	-	TRBJ2-7	TGTGCCAGCAGCAAATTAGACAGCTCCTACGAGCAGTACTTC	CASSKLDSSYEQYF
-	TRBV2	TRBD1	TRBJ1-5	TGTGCCAGCAGTTCGATGGGACAGGGGTACCAGCCCCAGCATTTT	CASSSMGQGYQPQHF
-	TRBV7-2	TRBD2	TRBJ2-5	TGCGCCAGCAGCCCGGGGGGCCAAGAGACCCAGTACTTC	CASSPGGQETQYF
-	TRBV2	-	TRBJ1-5	TGTGCCAGCAGTGAAGCTGGCCGGGGCAATCAGCCCCAGCATTTT	CASSEAGRGNQPQHF
-	TRBV27	-	TRBJ2-1	TGTGCCAGCAGTCTCACAGGGCAATCCCCGGCGAGTGAGCAGTTCTTC	CASSLTGQSPASEQFF
-	TRBV10-3	-	TRBJ1-2	TGTGCCAAACGCCCAGGGGAAGACTATGGCTACACCTTC	CAKRPGEDYGYTF
-	TRBV4-3	-	TRBJ1-2	TGCGCCAGCAGCCAAGGGAGCAATACAAGGTCTGGCTACACCTTC	CASSQGSNTRSGYTF
once	TRBV5-5	-	TRBJ1-4	TGTGCCAGCAGTCCGGGACCCGGGAGTGAAAAACTGTTTTTT	CASSPGPGSEKLFF
-	TRBV6-5	TRBD1	TRBJ1-1	TGTGCCAGCAGGGAGGGGGCTCGGACTGAAGCTTTCTTT	CASREGARTEAFF
-	TRBV6-5	TRBD1	TRBJ1-2	TGTGCCAGCAGAGTGGGACAGGGCTATGGCTACACCTTC	CASRVGQGYGYTF
-	TRBV28	-	TRBJ2-7	TGTGCCAGCAGTCCGTCCCTGGGACAAGCCTACGAGCAGTACTTC	CASSPSLGQAYEQYF
-	TRBV7-8	-	TRBJ2-2	TGTGCCAGCAGCCCAGACTCCACCGGGGAGCTGTTTTTT	CASSPDSTGELFF
few	TRBV6-6	-	TRBJ1-2	TGTGCCAGCAGTTACTCGACAAGTGGCTACACCTTC	CASSYSTSGYTF
-	TRBV5-8	TRBD2	TRBJ2-3	TGTGCCAGCAGCGGGGGGGGAGGGTTGGGCACAGATACGCAGTATTTT	CASSGGGGLGTDTQYF